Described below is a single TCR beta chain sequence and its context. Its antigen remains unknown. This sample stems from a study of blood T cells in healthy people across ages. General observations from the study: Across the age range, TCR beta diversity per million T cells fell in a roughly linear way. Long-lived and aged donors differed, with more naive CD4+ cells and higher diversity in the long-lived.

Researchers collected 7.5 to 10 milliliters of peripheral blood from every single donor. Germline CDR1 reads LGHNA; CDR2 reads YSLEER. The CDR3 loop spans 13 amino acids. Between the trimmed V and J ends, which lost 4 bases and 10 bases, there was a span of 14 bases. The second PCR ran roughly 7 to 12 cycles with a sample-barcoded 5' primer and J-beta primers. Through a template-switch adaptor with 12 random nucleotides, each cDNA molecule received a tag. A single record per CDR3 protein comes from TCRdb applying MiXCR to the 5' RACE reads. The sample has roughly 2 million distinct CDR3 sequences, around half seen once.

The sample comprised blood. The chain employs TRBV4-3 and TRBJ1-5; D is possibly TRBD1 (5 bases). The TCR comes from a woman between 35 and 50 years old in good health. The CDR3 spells CASSRGWGQPQHF. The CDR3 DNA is TGCGCCAGCAGCCGGGGGTGGGGTCAACCCCAGCATTTT.